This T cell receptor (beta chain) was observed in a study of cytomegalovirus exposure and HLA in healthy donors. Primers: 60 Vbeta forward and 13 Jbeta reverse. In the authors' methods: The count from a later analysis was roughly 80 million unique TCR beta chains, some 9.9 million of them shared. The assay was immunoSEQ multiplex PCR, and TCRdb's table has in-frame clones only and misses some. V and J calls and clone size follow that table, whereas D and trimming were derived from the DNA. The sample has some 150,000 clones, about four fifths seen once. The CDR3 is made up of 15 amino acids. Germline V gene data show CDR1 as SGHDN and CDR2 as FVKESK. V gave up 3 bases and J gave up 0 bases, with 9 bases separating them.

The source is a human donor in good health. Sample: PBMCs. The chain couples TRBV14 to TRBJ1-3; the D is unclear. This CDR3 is CASSHSQVSGNTIYF. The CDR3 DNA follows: TGTGCCAGCAGCCACTCACAAGTCTCTGGAAACACCATATATTTT.